These 29 T cell receptor beta chains were sequenced from one sample in a study of cytomegalovirus exposure and HLA in healthy donors. Profiling relied on immunoSEQ multiplex PCR, and the TCRdb table lists in-frame clones only, not all of them. The sample records roughly 150,000 clones, 88% being singletons. Input material: PBMCs. These receptors were taken from a man aged 18 to 29 in good health and CMV-seronegative.

V gene TRBV28 combines with J gene TRBJ2-7; D call uncertain. Trimming shortened V by 5 bases and J by 6 bases, and 8 bases separated the two germline ends. This CDR3 is built from 11 residues. The V gene's germline CDR1 is MDHEN and CDR2 SYDVKM. CDR3 sequence reads: CASSTSVEQYF. In nucleotides, the CDR3 is TGTGCCAGCAGTACCTCGGTCGAGCAGTACTTC.

The V gene is TRBV7-6, the J gene TRBJ1-2; maybe TRBD1 (6 bases). This CDR3 is 14 amino acids long. The germline V gene encodes CDR1 SGHVS and CDR2 FNYEAQ. Deletions cut 5 bases from V and 8 bases from J, with 18 bases between. The CDR3 protein is CASSPRDTHDGYTF. CDR3 DNA sequence: TGTGCCAGCAGCCCCCGGGACACCCATGACGGCTACACCTTC.

The chain is built from TRBV30 and TRBJ2-7; possible D gene TRBD2, 6 bases. This CDR3 has 13 residues. Germline CDR1 reads GTSNPN; CDR2 reads SVGIG (reference sequence). V lost 2 bases and J 5 bases, leaving 13 bases between the germline ends. The CDR3 protein is CAWSPAWGDEQYV. CDR3 in DNA: TGTGCCTGGAGTCCGGCGTGGGGGGACGAGCAGTACGTC.

This rearrangement joins TRBV25-1 to TRBJ2-7, with TRBD1 as a possible D gene (5 bases). From germline, CDR1 is MGHDK and CDR2 SYGVNS. Trimming left V 4 bases short and J 3 bases short, with 19 bases between. The CDR3 contains 16 residues. CDR3 sequence (DNA): TGTGCCAGCAGTGCTCTGGGCAGACAGAAGGTCTACGAGCAGTACTTC. It is translated as CASSALGRQKVYEQYF.

The rearrangement uses TRBV6-5 and TRBJ1-5; 9 nucleotides agree with TRBD1. Germline V lookup: CDR1 MNHEY, CDR2 SVGAGI. J lost 0 bases, V lost 6 bases, and 3 bases had no gene match. The CDR3 totals 15 residues. The CDR3 sequence is CASRKGQGSNQPQHF. In nucleotides, the CDR3 is TGTGCCAGCAGAAAGGGACAGGGTAGCAATCAGCCCCAGCATTTT.

The chain recombines TRBV2 with TRBJ2-3, with D perhaps TRBD2 (6 bases). V lost 6 bases to trimming and J lost 11 bases, with 18 bases between them. The CDR3 is made up of 13 amino acids. The germline CDR1 and CDR2 sequences are SNHLY and FYNNEI. CDR3 residues: CASREGTEGEQYF. DNA for the CDR3: TGTGCCAGCAGGGAGGGGACTGAAGGGGAGCAGTATTTT.

The rearrangement uses TRBV6-5 and TRBJ2-1, with D perhaps TRBD2 (5 bases). Trimming left V 2 bases short and J 0 bases short, with 5 bases between. Looked up from germline, CDR1 is MNHEY and CDR2 is SVGAGI. The CDR3 has 14 amino acids. CDR3 sequence reads: CASSYAGSYNEQFF. CDR3 DNA sequence: TGTGCCAGCAGTTACGCGGGCTCCTACAATGAGCAGTTCTTC.

The chain is built from TRBV7-6 and TRBJ2-1, with TRBD1 identical over 7 bases. The CDR3 length is 13 residues. The germline V gene encodes CDR1 SGHVS and CDR2 FNYEAQ. V dropped 6 bases and J dropped 6; count of bases not matched to a gene: 5. The DNA of the CDR3 is TGTGCCAGCAGTGGTGACAGGGTCAATGAGCAGTTCTTC. It yields the protein CASSGDRVNEQFF.

This clone turned up a few times. This sequence joins TRBV6-5 and TRBJ1-6, with TRBD1 matching 8 bases. V gave up 2 bases and J gave up 9 bases; unmatched junction bases: 0. The CDR3 extends over 13 amino acids. Per germline, CDR1 MNHEY and CDR2 SVGAGI. DNA of the CDR3: TGTGCCAGCAGTTACGGGACAGGTTCACCCCTCCACTTT. Protein sequence: CASSYGTGSPLHF.

The chain uses TRBV4-1 and TRBJ2-1; TRBD2 agrees at 8 bases. The V and J ends lost 1 base and 4 bases, in that order; junction bases with no gene match: 6. Germline assignment: CDR1 MGHRA and CDR2 YSYEKL. The CDR3 sequence is 16 residues long. CDR3 coding DNA: TGCGCCAGCAGCCAAGTAATGACTAGCGTGTACAATGAGCAGTTCTTC. It specifies CASSQVMTSVYNEQFF.

CDR3 sequence: CASSNTYTGEPSTDTQYF. The DNA of the CDR3 is TGTGCCAGTAGTAACACCTATACAGGGGAACCTAGCACAGATACGCAGTATTTT. The chain carries TRBV19 and TRBJ2-3, with 7 bases matching TRBD1. Germline CDR1 reads LNHDA; CDR2 reads SQIVND (reference sequence). This CDR3 is built from 18 residues. Trimming cost V 4 bases and J 0 bases; bases outside gene matches: 13.

V usage is TRBV5-1 and J usage is TRBJ2-1; 9 nucleotides line up with TRBD1. Germline V gene sequence: CDR1 SGHRS, CDR2 YFSETQ. The CDR3 consists of 15 residues. Trimming took 3 bases from V and 3 from J; bases not matched to a gene: 4. The CDR3 protein is CASSSQGADYNEQFF. Here the CDR3 DNA reads TGCGCCAGCAGCTCACAGGGGGCGGACTACAATGAGCAGTTCTTC.

The chain employs TRBV6-1 and TRBJ2-7, with no clear D. Germline lookup yields CDR1 MNHNS and CDR2 SASEGT. CDR3 length: 15 residues. V was trimmed by 1 base and J by 3 bases, leaving 13 bases between them. The CDR3 protein is CASSEGADVFYEQYF. The CDR3 coding sequence is TGTGCCAGCAGTGAAGGTGCGGATGTCTTCTACGAGCAGTACTTC.

This clone has only one observation. The chain joins TRBV25-1 to TRBJ2-3, with TRBD2 as a possible D gene (7 bases). With 4 bases removed from V and 0 bases from J, the gap between germline ends came to 20 bases. Germline-derived CDR1 and CDR2 are MGHDK and SYGVNS. The CDR3 contains 18 residues. CDR3 sequence: CASSGGKGGLRSTDTQYF. DNA for the CDR3: TGTGCCAGCAGTGGGGGGAAGGGGGGGCTACGCAGCACAGATACGCAGTATTTT.

The rearrangement uses TRBV2 and TRBJ2-5; 7 bases map to TRBD2. The CDR3 length is 15 residues. CDR1 and CDR2 from the germline V gene are SNHLY and FYNNEI. J was trimmed by 2 bases and V by 7 bases; bases with no gene match: 10. DNA for the CDR3: TGTGCCAGCACTGCGGCGGGAGTCGGGCAAGAGACCCAGTACTTC. Protein product: CASTAAGVGQETQYF.

This clone appeared once. V and J are TRBV27 and TRBJ1-1, with D maybe TRBD1 (6 bases). Per the germline V gene, CDR1 is MNHEY and CDR2 is SMNVEV (reference sequence). Trimming shortened V by 6 bases and J by 5 bases, and 13 bases separated the two germline ends. The CDR3 spans 13 residues. DNA for the CDR3: TGTGCCAGCAGACACACAGGGTATACTGAAGCTTTCTTT. Translated: CASRHTGYTEAFF.

The chain joins TRBV5-4 to TRBJ1-1; 9 nucleotides match TRBD1. J lost 4 bases, V lost 6 bases, and 13 bases had no gene match. In germline, CDR1 is SGHNT, CDR2 YYREEE (reference sequence). This CDR3 has 16 residues. The CDR3 loop is CASTLLDRGGTTEAFF. As DNA, the CDR3 is TGTGCCAGCACCCTTCTTGACAGGGGGGGGACCACTGAAGCTTTCTTT.

The CDR3 here is CASSEAGTQYF. The CDR3 DNA sequence: TGTGCCAGCAGTGAAGCCGGGACCCAGTACTTC. This chain links TRBV2 with TRBJ2-5; D uncertain. This CDR3 has 11 residues. V was pared by 0 bases and J by 7 bases, with 3 bases between. From germline, CDR1 is SNHLY and CDR2 FYNNEI.

The chain links TRBV4-1 to TRBJ2-7, with D possibly TRBD1 on 6 matching bases. V lost 1 base and J 1 base, leaving 11 bases between the germline ends. CDR1 is MGHRA, CDR2 YSYEKL, per germline. The CDR3 is made up of 15 amino acids. CDR3 amino acids: CASSQVRDNSYEQYF. In DNA, the CDR3 is TGCGCCAGCAGCCAAGTCAGGGACAATTCCTACGAGCAGTACTTC.

The J gene is TRBJ2-2, the V gene TRBV4-3; 7 bases match TRBD2. CDR1 is LGHNA and CDR2 is YSLEER in the germline V gene. The CDR3 length is 16 residues. V lost 4 bases, J lost 4 bases, and 9 bases stayed unmatched. CDR3 nucleotide sequence: TGCGCCAGCAGCCGCCCATCGGGCGGGGGCACCGGGGAGCTGTTTTTT. Residues: CASSRPSGGGTGELFF.

This clone appeared a single time. The gene calls are TRBV28 and TRBJ2-3; 8 positions agree with TRBD2. J lost 3 bases, V lost 6 bases, and 8 bases had no gene match. The CDR3 sequence is 15 residues long. CDR1 and CDR2 from the germline V gene are MDHEN and SYDVKM. For the CDR3, the DNA is TGTGCCAGCAGGAGACTAGCGATGTCAACAGATACGCAGTATTTT. Translating it yields CASRRLAMSTDTQYF.

This clone showed up many times. This sequence joins TRBV23-1 and TRBJ1-1; D is possibly TRBD1 (5 bases). TRBV23-1 is flagged as an ORF with uncertain function. The V end lost 6 bases, the J end lost 0 bases, and 17 bases lay between the germline ends. This CDR3 contains 16 residues. CDR3 DNA sequence: TGCGCCAGCAGGAAACCCGGGGAGGGGCTGAACACTGAAGCTTTCTTT. Translated, it gives CASRKPGEGLNTEAFF.

The rearrangement links TRBV5-1 to TRBJ1-4, with 7 bases fitting TRBD1. The CDR3 has 16 residues. V trimming: 3 bases; J trimming: 11 bases; junction bases outside the gene matches: 16. Germline V gene sequence: CDR1 SGHRS, CDR2 YFSETQ. The CDR3 loop reads CASSSYPDRAVEKLFF. The CDR3 DNA sequence: TGCGCCAGCAGCTCCTACCCCGACAGGGCGGTAGAGAAACTGTTTTTT.

The rearrangement uses TRBV6-1 and TRBJ1-2; a weak D match, TRBD1 (5 bases). V was trimmed by 1 base and J by 4 bases, leaving 7 bases between them. This CDR3 region has 13 residues. Looked up from germline, CDR1 is MNHNS and CDR2 is SASEGT. DNA for the CDR3: TGTGCCAGCAGTGAAGAGGGGATCTATGGCTACACCTTC. It is translated as CASSEEGIYGYTF.

Only one count was recorded for this clone. The CDR3 loop reads CAIRSGTSGRNEQFF. CDR3 nucleotide sequence: TGTGCCATCAGGTCCGGGACTAGCGGGAGAAATGAGCAGTTCTTC. This chain links TRBV10-3 with TRBJ2-1, with TRBD2 identical over 14 bases. CDR3 length equals 15 residues. V gave up 6 bases and J gave up 7 bases; unmatched junction bases: 5. Germline values: CDR1 ENHRY, CDR2 SYGVKD.

This chain joins TRBV5-4 and TRBJ1-1; 7 bases are shared with TRBD1. Germline V lookup: CDR1 SGHNT, CDR2 YYREEE (reference sequence). Trimming cost V 4 bases and J 11 bases; bases outside gene matches: 11. There are 13 residues in the CDR3. Here the CDR3 DNA reads TGTGCCAGCAGCCAGACAGGGACGAATGGGGCTTTCTTT. Translating gives CASSQTGTNGAFF.

This rearrangement joins TRBV4-1 to TRBJ1-2; D perhaps matches TRBD1 (5 bases). Germline lookup yields CDR1 MGHRA and CDR2 YSYEKL. The ends were cut back, 3 bases at V and 2 bases at J, with 10 bases in the middle. The CDR3 runs to 14 residues. The CDR3 coding sequence is TGCGCCAGCAGCCACCTCAGGGAAAACTATGGCTACACCTTC. Encoded protein: CASSHLRENYGYTF.

The rearrangement uses TRBV19 and TRBJ1-2; maybe TRBD1 (6 bases). The V end lost 9 bases, the J end lost 5 bases, and 13 bases lay between the germline ends. CDR1 is LNHDA, CDR2 SQIVND, per germline (reference sequence). This CDR3 is 12 amino acids long. CDR3: CASCPGQYGYTF. The CDR3 DNA reads as TGTGCCAGCTGCCCGGGACAATATGGCTACACCTTC.

The chain links TRBV6-1 to TRBJ2-7; TRBD2 might be the D (5 bases). The germline V gene has CDR1 MNHNS and CDR2 SASEGT. The CDR3 runs 12 residues. Trimming shortened V by 6 bases and J by 4 bases, and 10 bases separated the two germline ends. CDR3 amino acids: CASREGGYEQYV. As DNA, the CDR3 is TGTGCCAGCAGAGAGGGCGGATACGAGCAGTACGTC.